This T cell receptor (beta chain) was identified in a study of blood T cell repertoires in COVID-19. At the level of the study: Collection of acute and convalescent COVID-19 samples took place in the United States, Italy and Spain. Nucleic acid was either cDNA or gDNA, and it came from T cells, B-cell-depleted T cells, or PBMCs.

Trimming stripped 2 bases from V and 11 bases from J, with 19 bases between. Per germline, CDR1 SGHTS and CDR2 YDEGEE. The CDR3 loop spans 15 amino acids. In the study's own analysis: Counts of nucleated cells, estimated from reference gene primer amplification, were obtained. Assay: immunoSEQ multiplex PCR; the TCRdb copy retains only in-frame clones and omits some. Clonal size and the V and J genes are those of that table, whereas D and trimming came from the DNA. The sample lists fewer than 85,000 clones; 80% to 95% were seen once. The receptor's source is a woman between 50 and 59 years old in a cohort sampled during active COVID-19. The genes are TRBV5-8 and TRBJ1-4; D unclear. Sequencing used peripheral blood. CDR3 amino acids: CASSFPRTLAGKLFF. For the CDR3, the DNA is TGTGCCAGCAGCTTTCCCCGCACCCTCGCGGGGAAACTGTTTTTT.